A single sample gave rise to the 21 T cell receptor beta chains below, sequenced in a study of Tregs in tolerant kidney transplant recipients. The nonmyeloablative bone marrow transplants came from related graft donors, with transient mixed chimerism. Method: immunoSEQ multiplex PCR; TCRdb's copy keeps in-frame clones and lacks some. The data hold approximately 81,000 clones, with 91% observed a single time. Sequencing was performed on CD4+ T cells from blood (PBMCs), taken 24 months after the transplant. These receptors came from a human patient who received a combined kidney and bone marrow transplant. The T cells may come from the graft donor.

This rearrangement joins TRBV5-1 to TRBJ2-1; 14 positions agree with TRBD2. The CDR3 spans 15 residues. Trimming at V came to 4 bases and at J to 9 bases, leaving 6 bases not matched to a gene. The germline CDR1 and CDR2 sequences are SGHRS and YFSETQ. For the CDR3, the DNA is TGCGCCAGCAGCACGGGACTAGCGGGAGATCGTGAGCAGTTCTTC. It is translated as CASSTGLAGDREQFF.

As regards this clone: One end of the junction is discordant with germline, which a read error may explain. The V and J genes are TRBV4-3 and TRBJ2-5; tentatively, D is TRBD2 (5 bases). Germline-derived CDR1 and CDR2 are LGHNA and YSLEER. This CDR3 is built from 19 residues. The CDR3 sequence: CASSHRAPASRFLEEAQYF. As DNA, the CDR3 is TGCGCCAGCAGCCACCGAGCGCCGGCTAGCCGATTTTTGGAAGAGGCCCAGTACTTC.

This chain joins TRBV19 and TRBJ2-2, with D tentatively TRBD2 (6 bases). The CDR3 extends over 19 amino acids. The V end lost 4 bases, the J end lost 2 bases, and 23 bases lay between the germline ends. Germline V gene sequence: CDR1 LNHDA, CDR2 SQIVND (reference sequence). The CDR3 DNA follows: TGTGCCAGTAGTACCAGGAGGGCGGCCACATACACAAACACCGGGGAGCTGTTTTTT. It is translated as CASSTRRAATYTNTGELFF.

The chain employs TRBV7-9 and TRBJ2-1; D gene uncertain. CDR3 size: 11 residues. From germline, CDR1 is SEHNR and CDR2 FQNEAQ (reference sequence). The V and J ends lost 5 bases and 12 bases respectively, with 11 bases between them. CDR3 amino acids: CASSTAMTQFF. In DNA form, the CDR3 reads TGTGCCAGCAGCACAGCAATGACGCAGTTCTTC.

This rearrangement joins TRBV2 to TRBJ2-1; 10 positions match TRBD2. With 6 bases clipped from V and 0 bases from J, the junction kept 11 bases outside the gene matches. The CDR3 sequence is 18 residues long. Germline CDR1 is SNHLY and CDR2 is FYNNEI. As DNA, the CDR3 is TGTGCCAGCAGGAAGGGACTAGCGCAGGATAGCTCCTACAATGAGCAGTTCTTC. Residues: CASRKGLAQDSSYNEQFF.

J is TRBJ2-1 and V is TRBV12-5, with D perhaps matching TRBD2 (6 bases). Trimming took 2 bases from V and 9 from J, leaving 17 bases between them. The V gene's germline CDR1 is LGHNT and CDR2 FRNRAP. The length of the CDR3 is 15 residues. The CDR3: CASGLYSGPWGEQFF. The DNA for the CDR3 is TGTGCTAGTGGTTTGTATAGCGGACCTTGGGGTGAGCAGTTCTTC.

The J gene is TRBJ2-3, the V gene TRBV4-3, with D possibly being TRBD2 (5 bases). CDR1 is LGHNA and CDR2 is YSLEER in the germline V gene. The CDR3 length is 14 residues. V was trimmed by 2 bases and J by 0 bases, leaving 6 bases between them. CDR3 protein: CASSQRTSTDTQYF. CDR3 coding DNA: TGCGCCAGCAGCCAACGGACTAGCACAGATACGCAGTATTTT.

The CDR3 DNA reads as TGCAGCGTTGAATCTCTGGGAGGAGAAAAACTGTTTTTT. As protein: CSVESLGGEKLFF. The V and J genes are TRBV29-1 and TRBJ1-4; unclear D gene. Germline CDR1 is SQVTM and CDR2 is ANQGSEA. V lost 2 bases, J lost 8 bases, and 12 bases lay in between. CDR3 size: 13 residues.

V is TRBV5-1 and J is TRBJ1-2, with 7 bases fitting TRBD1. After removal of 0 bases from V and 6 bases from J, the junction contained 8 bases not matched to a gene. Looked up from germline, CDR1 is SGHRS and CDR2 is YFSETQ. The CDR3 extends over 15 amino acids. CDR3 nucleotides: TGCGCCAGCAGCTTGGGGCAGGGGGTTCATAATGGCTACACCTTC. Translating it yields CASSLGQGVHNGYTF.

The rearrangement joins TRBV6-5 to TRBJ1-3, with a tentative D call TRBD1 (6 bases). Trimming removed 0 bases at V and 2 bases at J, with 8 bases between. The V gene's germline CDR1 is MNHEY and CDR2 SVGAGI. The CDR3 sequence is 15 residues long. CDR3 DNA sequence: TGTGCCAGCAGTTACTCGAGGACAGCTGGAAACACCATATATTTT. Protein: CASSYSRTAGNTIYF.

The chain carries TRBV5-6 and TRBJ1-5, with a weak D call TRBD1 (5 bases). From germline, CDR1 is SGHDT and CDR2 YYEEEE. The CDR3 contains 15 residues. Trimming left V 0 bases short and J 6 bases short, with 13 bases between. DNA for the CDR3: TGTGCCAGCAGCTTGGGTATGAGCAGGGCTCAGCCCCAGCATTTT. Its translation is CASSLGMSRAQPQHF. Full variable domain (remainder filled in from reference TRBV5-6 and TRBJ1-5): DAGVTQSPTHLIKTRGQQVTLRCSPKSGHDTVSWYQQALGQGPQFIFQYYEEEERQRGNFPDRFSGHQFPNYSSELNVNALLLGDSALYLCASSLGMSRAQPQHFGDGTRLSIL.

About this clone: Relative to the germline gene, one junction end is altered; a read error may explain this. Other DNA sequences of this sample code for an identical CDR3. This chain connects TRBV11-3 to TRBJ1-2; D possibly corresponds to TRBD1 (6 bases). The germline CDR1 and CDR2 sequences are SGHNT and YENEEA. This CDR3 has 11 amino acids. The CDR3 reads CASSLGAGYTF. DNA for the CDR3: TGTGCCAGCAGCTTGGGGGCGGGCTACACTTTC.

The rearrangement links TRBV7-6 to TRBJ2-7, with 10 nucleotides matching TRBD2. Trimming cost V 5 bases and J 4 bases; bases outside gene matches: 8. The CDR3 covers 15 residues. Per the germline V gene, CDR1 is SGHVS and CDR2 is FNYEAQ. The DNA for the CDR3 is TGTGCCAGCAGCCCCCGCTTAGCGGGAGGTTACGAGCAGTACTTC. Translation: CASSPRLAGGYEQYF.

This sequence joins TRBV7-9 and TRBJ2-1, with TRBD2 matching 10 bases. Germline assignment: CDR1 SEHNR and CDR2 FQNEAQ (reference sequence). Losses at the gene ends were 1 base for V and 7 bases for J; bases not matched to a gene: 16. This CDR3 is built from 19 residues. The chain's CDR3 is CASSLGALGSGRAGNEQFF. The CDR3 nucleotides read TGTGCCAGCAGCTTAGGGGCCCTAGGGAGCGGGAGGGCCGGGAATGAGCAGTTCTTC.

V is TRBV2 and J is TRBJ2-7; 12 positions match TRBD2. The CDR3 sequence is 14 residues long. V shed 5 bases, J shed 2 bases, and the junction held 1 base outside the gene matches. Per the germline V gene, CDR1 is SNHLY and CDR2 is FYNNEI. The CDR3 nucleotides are TGTGCCAGCAGTTGGACTAGCGGGACCTACGAGCAGTACTTC. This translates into CASSWTSGTYEQYF.

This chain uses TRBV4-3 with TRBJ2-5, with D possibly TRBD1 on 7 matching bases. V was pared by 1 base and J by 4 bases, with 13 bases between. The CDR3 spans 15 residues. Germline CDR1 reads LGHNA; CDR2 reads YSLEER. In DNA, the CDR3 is TGCGCCAGCAGCCAAGCCTCGCAGGGGGGAGAGACCCAGTACTTC. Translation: CASSQASQGGETQYF.

CDR3 DNA sequence: TGTGCCAGCAGCTTGGATGGAGGGTTGACAGAGACCCAGTACTTC. The encoded protein is CASSLDGGLTETQYF. The chain carries TRBV5-4 and TRBJ2-5; weak D call: TRBD2 (6 bases). With 0 bases removed from V and 4 bases from J, the gap between germline ends came to 13 bases. Germline CDR1 is SGHNT and CDR2 is YYREEE (reference sequence). There are 15 residues in the CDR3.

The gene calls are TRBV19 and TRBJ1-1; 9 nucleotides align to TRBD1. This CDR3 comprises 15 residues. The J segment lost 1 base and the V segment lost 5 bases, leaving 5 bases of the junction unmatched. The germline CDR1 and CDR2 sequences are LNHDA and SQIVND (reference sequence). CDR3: CASSPPGQGNTEAFF. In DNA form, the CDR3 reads TGTGCCAGTAGTCCACCGGGACAGGGGAACACTGAAGCTTTCTTT.

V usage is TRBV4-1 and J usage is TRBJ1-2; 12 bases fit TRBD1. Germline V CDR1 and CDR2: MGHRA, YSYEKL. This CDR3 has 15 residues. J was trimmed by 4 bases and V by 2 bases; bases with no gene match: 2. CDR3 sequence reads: CASSQTGQGAYGYTF. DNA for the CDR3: TGCGCCAGCAGCCAAACGGGACAGGGGGCCTATGGCTACACCTTC.

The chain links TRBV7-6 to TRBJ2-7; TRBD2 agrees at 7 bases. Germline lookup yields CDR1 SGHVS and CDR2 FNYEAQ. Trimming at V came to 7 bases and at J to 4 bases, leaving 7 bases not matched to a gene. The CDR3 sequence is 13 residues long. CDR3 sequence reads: CASTRGGGYEQYF. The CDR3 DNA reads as TGTGCCAGCACCCGCGGGGGTGGATACGAGCAGTACTTC.

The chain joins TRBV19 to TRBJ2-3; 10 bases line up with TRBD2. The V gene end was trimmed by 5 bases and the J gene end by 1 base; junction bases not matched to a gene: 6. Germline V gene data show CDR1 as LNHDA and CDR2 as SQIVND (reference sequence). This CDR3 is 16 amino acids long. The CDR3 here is CASSGSSGSGTDTQYF. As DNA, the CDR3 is TGTGCCAGTAGTGGATCTAGCGGGAGCGGCACAGATACGCAGTATTTT. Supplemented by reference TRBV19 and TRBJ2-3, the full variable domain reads DGGITQSPKYLFRKEGQNVTLSCEQNLNHDAMYWYRQDPGQGLRLIYYSQIVNDFQKGDIAEGYSVSREKKESFPLTVTSAQKNPTAFYLCASSGSSGSGTDTQYFGPGTRLTVL.